This T cell receptor beta chain was identified during a study of blood T cell repertoires in COVID-19. At the level of the study: The study drew acute and convalescent COVID-19 samples from the United States, Italy and Spain. PBMCs, B-cell-depleted T cells, or T cells provided the cDNA or gDNA that made up the material.

Methods used by the authors: Estimation of nucleated cell counts was performed using reference gene primer amplification. Sequencing was performed with immunoSEQ multiplex PCR; in TCRdb, only in-frame clones are kept and a portion is missing. Clonal size and the V and J genes are those of that table, whereas D and trimming came from the DNA. The sample carries fewer than 85,000 clones, 79% recorded once. The CDR3 runs to 14 residues. The germline V gene has CDR1 MNHEY and CDR2 SMNVEV (reference sequence). V dropped 5 bases and J dropped 2; count of bases not matched to a gene: 3. Sequenced sample: peripheral blood. This TCR came from a man aged 55-75 years with active or convalescent COVID-19. This chain links TRBV27 with TRBJ1-5, with 7 bases identical to TRBD1. CDR3: CASSEGTGNQPQHF. In DNA, the CDR3 is TGTGCCAGCAGTGAAGGGACAGGCAATCAGCCCCAGCATTTT.